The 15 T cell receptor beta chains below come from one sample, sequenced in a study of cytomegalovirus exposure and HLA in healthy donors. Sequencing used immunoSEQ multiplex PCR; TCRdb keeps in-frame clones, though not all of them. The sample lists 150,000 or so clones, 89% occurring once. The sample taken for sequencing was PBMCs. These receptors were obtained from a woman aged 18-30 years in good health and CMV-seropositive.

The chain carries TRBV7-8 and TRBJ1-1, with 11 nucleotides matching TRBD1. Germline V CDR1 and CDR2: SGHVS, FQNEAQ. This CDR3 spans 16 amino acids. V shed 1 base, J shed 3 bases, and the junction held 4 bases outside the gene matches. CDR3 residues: CASSLEGTGGHTEAFF. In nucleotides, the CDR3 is TGTGCCAGCAGCTTAGAAGGGACAGGGGGACACACTGAAGCTTTCTTT.

CDR3 loop: CASSYQGLAFRELFF. The DNA for the CDR3 is TGTGCCAGCAGTTACCAAGGACTAGCGTTCCGGGAGCTGTTTTTT. The gene calls are TRBV6-5 and TRBJ2-2, with 9 bases fitting TRBD2. Losses at the gene ends were 2 bases for V and 9 bases for J; bases not matched to a gene: 7. The germline CDR1 and CDR2 sequences are MNHEY and SVGAGI. The CDR3 consists of 15 residues.

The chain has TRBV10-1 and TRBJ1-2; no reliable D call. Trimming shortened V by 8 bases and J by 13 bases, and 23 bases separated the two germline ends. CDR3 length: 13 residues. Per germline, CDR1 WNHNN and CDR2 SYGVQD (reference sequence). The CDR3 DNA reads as TGCGCCAGCCTTTCGGAGGGAAGCTACGGGGTCACCTTC. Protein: CASLSEGSYGVTF.

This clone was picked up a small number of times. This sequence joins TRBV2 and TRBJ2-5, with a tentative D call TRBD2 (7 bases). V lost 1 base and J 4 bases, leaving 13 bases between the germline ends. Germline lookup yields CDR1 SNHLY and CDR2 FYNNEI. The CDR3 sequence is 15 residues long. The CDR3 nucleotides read TGTGCCAGCAGTGAAGGGGGGGGGCCCATAGAGACCCAGTACTTC. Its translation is CASSEGGGPIETQYF.

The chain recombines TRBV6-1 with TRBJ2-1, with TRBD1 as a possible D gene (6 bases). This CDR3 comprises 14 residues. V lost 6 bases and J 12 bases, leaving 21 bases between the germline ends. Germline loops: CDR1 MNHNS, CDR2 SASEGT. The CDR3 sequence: CASRLAGTLPGQFF. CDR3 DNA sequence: TGTGCCAGCAGACTCGCCGGGACACTCCCAGGGCAGTTCTTC.

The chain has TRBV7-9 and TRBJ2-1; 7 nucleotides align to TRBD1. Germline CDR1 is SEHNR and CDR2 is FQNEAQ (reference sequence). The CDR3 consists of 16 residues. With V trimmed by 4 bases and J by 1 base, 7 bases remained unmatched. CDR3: CASSSNRDRSYNEQFF. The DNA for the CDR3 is TGTGCCAGCAGCTCGAACCGGGACAGATCCTACAATGAGCAGTTCTTC.

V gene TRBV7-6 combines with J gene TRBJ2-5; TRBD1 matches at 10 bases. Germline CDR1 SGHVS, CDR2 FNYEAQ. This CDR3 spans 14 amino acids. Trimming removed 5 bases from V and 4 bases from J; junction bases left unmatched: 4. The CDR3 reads CASSTTGGAETQYF. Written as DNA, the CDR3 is TGTGCCAGCAGCACGACAGGGGGCGCAGAGACCCAGTACTTC.

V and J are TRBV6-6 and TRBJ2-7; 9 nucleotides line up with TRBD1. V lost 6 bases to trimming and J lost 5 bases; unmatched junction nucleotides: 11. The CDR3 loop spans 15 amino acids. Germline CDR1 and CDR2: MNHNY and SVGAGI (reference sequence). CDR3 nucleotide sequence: TGTGCCAGCAGCTTAAGGACAGGGGTAAGGAACGAGCAGTACTTC. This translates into CASSLRTGVRNEQYF.

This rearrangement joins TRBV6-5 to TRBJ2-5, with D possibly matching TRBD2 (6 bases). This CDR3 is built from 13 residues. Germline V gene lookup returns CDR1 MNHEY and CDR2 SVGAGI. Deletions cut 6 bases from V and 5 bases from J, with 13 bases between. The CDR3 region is CASSGGMWETQYF. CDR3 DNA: TGTGCCAGCAGCGGGGGAATGTGGGAGACCCAGTACTTC.

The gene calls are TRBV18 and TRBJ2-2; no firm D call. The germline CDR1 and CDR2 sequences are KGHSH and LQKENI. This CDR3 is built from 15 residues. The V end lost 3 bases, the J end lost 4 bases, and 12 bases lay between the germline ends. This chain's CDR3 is CASSPFKTGTGELFF. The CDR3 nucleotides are TGTGCCAGCTCACCCTTTAAAACGGGCACCGGGGAGCTGTTTTTT. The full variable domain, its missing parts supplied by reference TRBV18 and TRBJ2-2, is NAGVMQNPRHLVRRRGQEARLRCSPMKGHSHVYWYRQLPEEGLKFMVYLQKENIIDESGMPKERFSAEFPKEGPSILRIQQVVRGDSAAYFCASSPFKTGTGELFFGEGSRLTVL.

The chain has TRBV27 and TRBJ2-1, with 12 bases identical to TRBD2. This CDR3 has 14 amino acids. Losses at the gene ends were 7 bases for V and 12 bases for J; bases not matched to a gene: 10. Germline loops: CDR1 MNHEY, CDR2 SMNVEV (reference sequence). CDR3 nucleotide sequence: TGTGCCAGCAAGCTGGCTAGCGGGGGGGCCTGGCAGTTCTTC. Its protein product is CASKLASGGAWQFF.

CDR3 residues: CASSPDRVGSYEQYF. CDR3 nucleotides: TGTGCCAGCAGCCCCGACAGGGTCGGTTCCTACGAGCAGTACTTC. The V and J genes are TRBV5-4 and TRBJ2-7; 7 bases map to TRBD1. The CDR3 consists of 15 residues. V lost 4 bases and J lost 1; bases outside the gene matches: 8. In germline, CDR1 is SGHNT, CDR2 YYREEE (reference sequence).

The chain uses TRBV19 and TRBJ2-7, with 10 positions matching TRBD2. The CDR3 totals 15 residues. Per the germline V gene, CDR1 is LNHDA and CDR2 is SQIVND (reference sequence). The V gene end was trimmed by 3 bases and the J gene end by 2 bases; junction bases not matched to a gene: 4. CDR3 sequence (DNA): TGTGCCAGTAGTATTACTAGCGGGGCAACCTACGAGCAGTACTTC. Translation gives CASSITSGATYEQYF.

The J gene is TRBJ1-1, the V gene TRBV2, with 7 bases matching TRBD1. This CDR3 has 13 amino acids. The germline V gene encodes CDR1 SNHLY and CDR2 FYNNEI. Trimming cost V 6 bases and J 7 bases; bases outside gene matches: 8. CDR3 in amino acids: CASSSDRNLEAFF. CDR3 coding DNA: TGTGCCAGCAGCTCGGACAGGAATCTTGAAGCTTTCTTT.

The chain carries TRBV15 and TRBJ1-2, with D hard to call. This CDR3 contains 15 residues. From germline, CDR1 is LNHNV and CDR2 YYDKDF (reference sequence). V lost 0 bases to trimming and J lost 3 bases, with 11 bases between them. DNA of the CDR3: TGTGCCACCAGCAGAGAGCGGGTACAGCACTATGGCTACACCTTC. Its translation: CATSRERVQHYGYTF.